The present entry profiles one T cell receptor (beta chain) with its context. The data were taken from a study of blood T cell repertoires in COVID-19. At the level of the study: PBMCs, B-cell-depleted T cells, or T cells were the source of the cDNA or gDNA that made up the material.

In the original analysis: Reference gene primer amplification gave nucleated cell count estimates. TCRdb's table, derived via immunoSEQ multiplex PCR, lists solely in-frame clones and lacks some. V and J calls and clone size are copied from that table; D and trimming were computed from the DNA. This table holds 270,000 or so clones, 82% found once. The germline gives CDR1 KGHSH, CDR2 LQKENI. CDR3 length equals 17 residues. Trimming took 6 bases from V and 1 from J, leaving 16 bases between them. The sequence was collected from a woman between 18 and 29 years old with acute or convalescent COVID-19. V gene TRBV18 combines with J gene TRBJ2-6; D gene ambiguous. The material sequenced was peripheral blood. DNA for the CDR3: TGTGCCAGCTCCCCAGGCGGCTCCCTTTCTGGGGCCAACGTCCTGACTTTC. As protein: CASSPGGSLSGANVLTF.